A selection of T cell receptor beta chains follows, all from one sample in a study of T cells in Graves' hyperthyroidism and ophthalmopathy. MiXCR, applied by TCRdb to the multiplex PCR reads, yields one record per CDR3 protein. The sample consists of about 290,000 distinct CDR3 sequences, 16% of them appearing once. The sample consisted of blood. These receptors all stem from a man aged 25 to 40 with Graves' hyperthyroidism. The CDR3 runs from the conserved cysteine through the conserved F or W. Each record gives: V gene, J gene, clone size, D gene, CDR3 protein, CDR3 DNA. The D gene is left open where the match is weak. Not every row has a clone size; where given, it reads once, few, many or a size class.

v_gene: TRBV7-8
j_gene: TRBJ2-5
abundance: few
d_gene: .
CDR3aa: CASSLDRQETQYF
CDR3nt: TGTGCCAGCAGCTTAGACAGGCAAGAGACCCAGTACTTC

v_gene: TRBV11-3
j_gene: TRBJ1-1
abundance: many
d_gene: .
CDR3aa: CASSSYFTRNTEAFF
CDR3nt: TGTGCCAGCAGCTCGTACTTTACACGAAACACTGAAGCTTTCTTT

v_gene: TRBV20-1
j_gene: TRBJ2-1
abundance: many
d_gene: .
CDR3aa: CSAREGYNEQFF
CDR3nt: TGCAGTGCTCGGGAAGGCTACAATGAGCAGTTCTTC

v_gene: TRBV5-1
j_gene: TRBJ2-6
abundance: many
d_gene: TRBD1
CDR3aa: CASSGNRGRSGANVLTF
CDR3nt: TGCGCCAGCAGCGGAAACAGGGGGCGTTCCGGGGCCAACGTCCTGACTTTC

v_gene: TRBV6-1
j_gene: TRBJ1-1
abundance: many
d_gene: .
CDR3aa: CASSEPRTAFF
CDR3nt: TGTGCCAGCAGTGAACCTCGTACAGCTTTCTTT

v_gene: TRBV6-1
j_gene: TRBJ1-5
abundance: .
d_gene: .
CDR3aa: CASSERGAWSNQPQHF
CDR3nt: TGTGCCAGCAGTGAAAGGGGGGCTTGGAGCAATCAGCCCCAGCATTTT

v_gene: TRBV3-1
j_gene: TRBJ2-7
abundance: many
d_gene: TRBD2
CDR3aa: CASSQGLAGLEQYF
CDR3nt: TGTGCCAGCAGCCAGGGACTAGCGGGACTCGAGCAGTACTTC

v_gene: TRBV19
j_gene: TRBJ2-5
abundance: few
d_gene: .
CDR3aa: CASSIGVGTPEYF
CDR3nt: TGTGCCAGTAGTATAGGGGTCGGGACGCCCGAGTACTTC

v_gene: TRBV2
j_gene: TRBJ1-1
abundance: many
d_gene: TRBD1
CDR3aa: CASRLDRDPEAFF
CDR3nt: TGTGCCAGCAGATTGGACAGGGATCCTGAAGCTTTCTTT

v_gene: TRBV3-1
j_gene: TRBJ2-4
abundance: many
d_gene: TRBD2
CDR3aa: CASSQEGGKAQYF
CDR3nt: TGTGCCAGCAGCCAAGAGGGGGGGAAGGCTCAGTACTTC

v_gene: TRBV10-2
j_gene: TRBJ2-5
abundance: .
d_gene: TRBD2
CDR3aa: CARGGLAGGKETQYF
CDR3nt: TGCGCCAGGGGAGGGCTAGCGGGAGGAAAAGAGACCCAGTACTTC

v_gene: TRBV29-1
j_gene: TRBJ2-6
abundance: .
d_gene: .
CDR3aa: CSVKLTGWEANVLTF
CDR3nt: TGCAGCGTGAAACTTACAGGGTGGGAAGCCAACGTCCTGACTTTC

v_gene: TRBV11-2
j_gene: TRBJ1-4
abundance: .
d_gene: .
CDR3aa: CASSLEDLGGKLFF
CDR3nt: TGTGCCAGCAGCTTAGAGGACTTGGGCGGAAAACTGTTTTTT

v_gene: TRBV2
j_gene: TRBJ1-5
abundance: many
d_gene: .
CDR3aa: CASSEARVQPQHF
CDR3nt: TGTGCCAGCAGTGAAGCACGGGTCCAGCCCCAGCATTTT

v_gene: TRBV5-1
j_gene: TRBJ2-1
abundance: many
d_gene: .
CDR3aa: CASSLGSLSGNEQFF
CDR3nt: TGCGCCAGCAGCTTGGGTAGTCTTAGCGGCAATGAGCAGTTCTTC

v_gene: TRBV4-1
j_gene: TRBJ1-1
abundance: few
d_gene: .
CDR3aa: CASSLQGGSTEAFF
CDR3nt: TGCGCCAGCAGCCTTCAGGGAGGAAGCACTGAAGCTTTCTTT

v_gene: TRBV5-1
j_gene: TRBJ1-3
abundance: many
d_gene: .
CDR3aa: CASSWDGGDTIYF
CDR3nt: TGCGCCAGCAGCTGGGACGGCGGTGACACCATATATTTT

v_gene: TRBV5-1
j_gene: TRBJ2-5
abundance: .
d_gene: .
CDR3aa: CASSLAPRAQETQYF
CDR3nt: TGCGCCAGCAGCTTGGCCCCAAGGGCCCAAGAGACCCAGTACTTC

v_gene: TRBV10-1
j_gene: TRBJ1-1
abundance: many
d_gene: TRBD1
CDR3aa: CASSPGTGAGTEAFF
CDR3nt: TGCGCCAGCAGCCCCGGGACAGGGGCTGGCACTGAAGCTTTCTTT

v_gene: TRBV19
j_gene: TRBJ1-4
abundance: .
d_gene: TRBD1
CDR3aa: CASSPTGTGRNEKLFF
CDR3nt: TGTGCCAGTAGTCCAACTGGGACAGGCCGAAATGAAAAACTGTTTTTT

v_gene: TRBV28
j_gene: TRBJ2-7
abundance: many
d_gene: TRBD2
CDR3aa: CASSLGGTRGNEQYF
CDR3nt: TGTGCCAGCAGTCTAGGGGGGACTAGGGGGAACGAGCAGTACTTC

v_gene: TRBV4-1
j_gene: TRBJ2-3
abundance: once
d_gene: TRBD2
CDR3aa: CASSQEWRLAGLPFPYF
CDR3nt: TGCGCCAGCAGCCAAGAATGGCGGCTAGCGGGCCTCCCGTTTCCGTATTTT

v_gene: TRBV7-8
j_gene: TRBJ2-1
abundance: many
d_gene: TRBD2
CDR3aa: CASHPRGSYRGGEQFF
CDR3nt: TGTGCCAGCCATCCCCGGGGGAGCTACCGCGGGGGTGAGCAGTTCTTC

v_gene: TRBV15
j_gene: TRBJ2-7
abundance: .
d_gene: .
CDR3aa: CATSSLREQLPVEQYF
CDR3nt: TGTGCCACCAGCAGCCTCCGGGAACAGTTACCTGTCGAGCAGTACTTC

v_gene: TRBV7-9
j_gene: TRBJ2-5
abundance: many
d_gene: .
CDR3aa: CASSTSAQGSGETQYF
CDR3nt: TGTGCCAGCAGCACAAGCGCCCAGGGGAGTGGGGAGACCCAGTACTTC

v_gene: TRBV16
j_gene: TRBJ2-7
abundance: many
d_gene: .
CDR3aa: CASSQVGHRSLGEQYF
CDR3nt: TGTGCCAGCAGCCAAGTAGGGCACCGCTCACTGGGGGAGCAGTACTTC

v_gene: TRBV4-1
j_gene: TRBJ2-2
abundance: .
d_gene: .
CDR3aa: CASSQNAGELFF
CDR3nt: TGCGCCAGCAGCCAAAACGCCGGGGAGCTGTTTTTT

v_gene: TRBV28
j_gene: TRBJ1-1
abundance: many
d_gene: .
CDR3aa: CASITWGGNTEAFF
CDR3nt: TGTGCCAGCATCACATGGGGCGGAAACACTGAAGCTTTCTTT

v_gene: TRBV27
j_gene: TRBJ2-2
abundance: many
d_gene: .
CDR3aa: CASSLFSLRGGNTGELFF
CDR3nt: TGTGCCAGCAGTTTATTTTCCCTTAGGGGGGGAAACACCGGGGAGCTGTTTTTT

v_gene: TRBV19
j_gene: TRBJ1-1
abundance: few
d_gene: TRBD1
CDR3aa: CASSIYRGVREAFF
CDR3nt: TGTGCCAGTAGTATATACAGGGGGGTTCGTGAAGCTTTCTTT

v_gene: TRBV7-2
j_gene: TRBJ1-6
abundance: .
d_gene: TRBD1
CDR3aa: CASSLGGQYGSPLHF
CDR3nt: TGTGCCAGCAGCTTAGGGGGACAGTATGGTTCACCCCTCCACTTT

v_gene: TRBV6-1
j_gene: TRBJ1-5
abundance: few
d_gene: .
CDR3aa: CASSPDWGRPQHF
CDR3nt: TGTGCCAGCAGCCCGGACTGGGGACGGCCCCAGCATTTT

v_gene: TRBV7-9
j_gene: TRBJ1-2
abundance: .
d_gene: .
CDR3aa: CASSAGQTVGYTF
CDR3nt: TGTGCCAGCAGCGCCGGACAGACGGTCGGCTACACCTTC

v_gene: TRBV6-1
j_gene: TRBJ1-1
abundance: many
d_gene: TRBD1
CDR3aa: CASREQSTGFTEAFF
CDR3nt: TGTGCCAGCAGGGAACAATCGACAGGGTTCACTGAAGCTTTCTTT

v_gene: TRBV20-1
j_gene: TRBJ2-3
abundance: .
d_gene: TRBD2
CDR3aa: CSANLGLAASTDTQYF
CDR3nt: TGCAGTGCTAACCTGGGACTAGCAGCTAGCACAGATACGCAGTATTTT

v_gene: TRBV3-1
j_gene: TRBJ2-7
abundance: many
d_gene: TRBD2
CDR3aa: CASKASGGYEQYF
CDR3nt: TGTGCCAGCAAGGCTAGCGGTGGCTACGAGCAGTACTTC

v_gene: TRBV3-1
j_gene: TRBJ2-5
abundance: many
d_gene: .
CDR3aa: CASSQERQGGETQYF
CDR3nt: TGTGCCAGCAGCCAAGAGAGGCAGGGTGGAGAGACCCAGTACTTC

v_gene: TRBV7-2
j_gene: TRBJ2-5
abundance: many
d_gene: .
CDR3aa: CASTFPSDGAQETQYF
CDR3nt: TGTGCCAGCACCTTTCCGTCGGACGGGGCCCAAGAGACCCAGTACTTC

v_gene: TRBV5-1
j_gene: TRBJ1-2
abundance: many
d_gene: .
CDR3aa: CASSFGTDVGGYTF
CDR3nt: TGCGCCAGCAGCTTCGGGACGGACGTCGGTGGCTACACCTTC

v_gene: TRBV20-1
j_gene: TRBJ1-5
abundance: .
d_gene: .
CDR3aa: CSARSGTQPQHF
CDR3nt: TGCAGTGCTAGATCGGGAACTCAGCCCCAGCATTTT

v_gene: TRBV20-1
j_gene: TRBJ2-4
abundance: .
d_gene: .
CDR3aa: CSASSVQNIQYF
CDR3nt: TGCAGTGCTAGTTCGGTACAAAACATTCAGTACTTC

v_gene: TRBV12-3/TRBV12-4
j_gene: TRBJ2-5
abundance: .
d_gene: TRBD2
CDR3aa: CASSLSGRAGETQYF
CDR3nt: TGTGCCAGCAGTTTAAGCGGGAGGGCCGGAGAGACCCAGTACTTC

v_gene: TRBV6-6
j_gene: TRBJ2-7
abundance: few
d_gene: TRBD2
CDR3aa: CASSYSPGLEVKGEQYF
CDR3nt: TGTGCCAGCAGTTACTCGCCGGGACTAGAGGTTAAAGGCGAGCAGTACTTC

v_gene: TRBV29-1
j_gene: TRBJ2-3
abundance: many
d_gene: TRBD2
CDR3aa: CSVEGGTADTQYF
CDR3nt: TGCAGCGTTGAGGGGGGGACGGCGGATACGCAGTATTTT

v_gene: TRBV4-1
j_gene: TRBJ1-1
abundance: few
d_gene: .
CDR3aa: CASSQVGVGNTEAFF
CDR3nt: TGCGCCAGCAGCCAAGTAGGGGTTGGGAACACTGAAGCTTTCTTT

v_gene: TRBV24-1
j_gene: TRBJ2-7
abundance: few
d_gene: .
CDR3aa: CATNPTSLDEQYF
CDR3nt: TGTGCCACCAACCCGACTAGTTTGGACGAGCAGTACTTC

v_gene: TRBV7-3
j_gene: TRBJ2-7
abundance: .
d_gene: TRBD2
CDR3aa: CASSFTGGVYEQYF
CDR3nt: TGTGCCAGCAGCTTCACGGGAGGCGTCTACGAGCAGTACTTC

v_gene: TRBV2
j_gene: TRBJ2-7
abundance: many
d_gene: TRBD1
CDR3aa: CASSEGQGVFYEQYF
CDR3nt: TGTGCCAGCAGTGAAGGGCAGGGGGTATTCTACGAGCAGTACTTC

v_gene: TRBV7-3
j_gene: TRBJ2-1
abundance: many
d_gene: .
CDR3aa: CAILRGNEQFF
CDR3nt: TGTGCCATCCTACGGGGGAATGAGCAGTTCTTC

v_gene: TRBV6-2/TRBV6-3
j_gene: TRBJ2-7
abundance: .
d_gene: .
CDR3aa: CAASAGDFLREQYF
CDR3nt: TGTGCCGCCTCAGCCGGGGACTTCCTTAGGGAGCAGTACTTC

v_gene: TRBV3-1
j_gene: TRBJ2-2
abundance: many
d_gene: .
CDR3aa: CASSLWTATNTGELFF
CDR3nt: TGTGCCAGCAGCCTTTGGACAGCCACGAACACCGGGGAGCTGTTTTTT

v_gene: TRBV13
j_gene: TRBJ2-5
abundance: .
d_gene: TRBD2
CDR3aa: CASSSGTTLQETQYF
CDR3nt: TGTGCCAGCAGCTCCGGGACTACCCTCCAAGAGACCCAGTACTTC